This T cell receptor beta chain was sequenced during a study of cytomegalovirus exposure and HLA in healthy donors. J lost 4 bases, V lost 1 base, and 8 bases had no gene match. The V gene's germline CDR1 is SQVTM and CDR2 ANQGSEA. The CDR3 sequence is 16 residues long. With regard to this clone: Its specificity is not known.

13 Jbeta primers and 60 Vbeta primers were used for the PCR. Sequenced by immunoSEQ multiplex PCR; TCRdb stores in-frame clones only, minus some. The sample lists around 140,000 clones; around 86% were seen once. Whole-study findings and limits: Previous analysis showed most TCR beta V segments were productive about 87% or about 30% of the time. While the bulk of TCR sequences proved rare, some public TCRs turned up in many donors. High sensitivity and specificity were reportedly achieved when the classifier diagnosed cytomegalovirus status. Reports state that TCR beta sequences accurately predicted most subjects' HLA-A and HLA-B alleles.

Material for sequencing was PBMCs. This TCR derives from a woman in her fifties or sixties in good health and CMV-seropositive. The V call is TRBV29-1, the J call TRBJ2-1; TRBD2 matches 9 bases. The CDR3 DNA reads TGCAGCGTTGAAGGTCTCCTAGCGGGAAAATACAATGAGCAGTTCTTC. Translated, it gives CSVEGLLAGKYNEQFF.